This T cell receptor beta chain was profiled in a study of T cell responses to AZD1222 COVID-19 vaccine. Study results and limitations: Repertoire samples came only from after the peak T cell response. White British donors predominated, females outnumbered males, and clonal diversity was possibly underestimated. Compared with day 0, the breadth and depth of the Spike-specific TCR repertoire rose significantly after two doses of AZD1222.

The CDR3 spans 17 residues. Produced via immunoSEQ multiplex PCR; TCRdb's table is partial and in-frame only. Here the sample spans over 75,000 clones, over 75% being singletons. Details on this clone: Its target is unknown.

Pooling covered second doses at about 4 or about 12 weeks. This clonotype was obtained from an adult who received the AZD1222 COVID-19 vaccine. Sequences were derived from peripheral blood, sampled 28 days after the second AZD1222 dose. The rearrangement links TRBV1 to TRBJ2-1; the D call in the table, TRBD2, was not verified against the DNA. TRBV1 is annotated as a pseudogene. The CDR3 sequence is CTSSQESGFHNYNEQFF. In DNA form, the CDR3 reads TGCACCAGCAGCCAAGAATCGGGGTTCCACAACTACAATGAGCAGTTCTTC.